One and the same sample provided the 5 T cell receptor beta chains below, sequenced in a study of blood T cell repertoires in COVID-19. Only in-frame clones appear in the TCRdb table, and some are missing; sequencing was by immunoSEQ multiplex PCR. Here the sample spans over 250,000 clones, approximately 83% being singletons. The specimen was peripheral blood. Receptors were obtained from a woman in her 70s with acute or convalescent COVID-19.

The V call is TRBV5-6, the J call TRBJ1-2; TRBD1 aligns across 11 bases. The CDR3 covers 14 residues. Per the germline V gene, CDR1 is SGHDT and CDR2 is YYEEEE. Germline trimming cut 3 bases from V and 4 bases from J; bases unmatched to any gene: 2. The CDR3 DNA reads TGTGCCAGCAGCTCGGGACAGGGGGTCTATGGCTACACCTTC. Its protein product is CASSSGQGVYGYTF. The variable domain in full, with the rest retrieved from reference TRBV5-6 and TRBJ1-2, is DAGVTQSPTHLIKTRGQQVTLRCSPKSGHDTVSWYQQALGQGPQFIFQYYEEEERQRGNFPDRFSGHQFPNYSSELNVNALLLGDSALYLCASSSGQGVYGYTFGSGTRLTVV.

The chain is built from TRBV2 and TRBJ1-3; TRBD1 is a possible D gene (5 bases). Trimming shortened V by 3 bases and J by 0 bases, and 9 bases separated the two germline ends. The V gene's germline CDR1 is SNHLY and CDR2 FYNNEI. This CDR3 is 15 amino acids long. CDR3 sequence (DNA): TGTGCCAGCAGTGACGGACACTACTCTGGAAACACCATATATTTT. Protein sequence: CASSDGHYSGNTIYF.

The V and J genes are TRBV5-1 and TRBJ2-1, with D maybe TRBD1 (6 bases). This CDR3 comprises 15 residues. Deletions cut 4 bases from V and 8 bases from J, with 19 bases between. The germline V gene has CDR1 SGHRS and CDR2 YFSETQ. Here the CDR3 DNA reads TGCGCCAGCAGCATCGGAGAGGGCCAGGGGTATGAGCAGTTCTTC. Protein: CASSIGEGQGYEQFF.

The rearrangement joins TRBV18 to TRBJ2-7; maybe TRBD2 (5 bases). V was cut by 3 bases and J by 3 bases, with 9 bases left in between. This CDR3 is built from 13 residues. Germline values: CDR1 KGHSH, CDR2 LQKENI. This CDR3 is CASSPFRDYEQYF. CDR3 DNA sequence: TGTGCCAGCTCACCGTTCCGGGACTACGAGCAGTACTTC.

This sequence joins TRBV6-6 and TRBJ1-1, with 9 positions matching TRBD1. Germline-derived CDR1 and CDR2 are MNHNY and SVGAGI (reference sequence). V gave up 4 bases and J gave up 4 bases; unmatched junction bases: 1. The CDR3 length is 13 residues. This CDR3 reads CASSSTGGTEAFF. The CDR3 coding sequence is TGTGCCAGCAGTTCGACAGGGGGCACTGAAGCTTTCTTT.